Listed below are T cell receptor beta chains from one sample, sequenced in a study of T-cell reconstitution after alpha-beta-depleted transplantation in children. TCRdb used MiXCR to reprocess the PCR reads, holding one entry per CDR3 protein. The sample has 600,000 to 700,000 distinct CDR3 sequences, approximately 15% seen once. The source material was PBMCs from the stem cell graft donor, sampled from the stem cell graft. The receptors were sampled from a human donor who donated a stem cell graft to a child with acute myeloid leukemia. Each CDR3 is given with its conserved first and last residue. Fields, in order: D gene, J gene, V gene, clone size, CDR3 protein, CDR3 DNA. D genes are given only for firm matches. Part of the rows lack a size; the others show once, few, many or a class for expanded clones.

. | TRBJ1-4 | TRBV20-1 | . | CSARDLGNEKLFF | TGCAGTGCTAGAGATTTGGGAAATGAAAAACTGTTTTTT
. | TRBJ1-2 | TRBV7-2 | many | CASRSVTGFRGGYTF | TGTGCCAGCAGATCAGTAACGGGGTTCAGAGGTGGCTACACCTTC
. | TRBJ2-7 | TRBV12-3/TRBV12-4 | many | CASSLGLTYEQYF | TGTGCCAGCAGTTTAGGACTTACATACGAGCAGTACTTC
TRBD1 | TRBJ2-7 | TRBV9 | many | CASSGESRDSFSYEQYF | TGTGCCAGCAGCGGAGAGAGCCGGGACAGCTTCTCCTACGAGCAGTACTTC
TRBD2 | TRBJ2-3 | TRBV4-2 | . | CASSPAGTSGGANTQYF | TGTGCCAGCAGCCCGGCGGGGACTAGCGGGGGGGCGAATACGCAGTATTTT
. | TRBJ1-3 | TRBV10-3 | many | CATSDSGNTIYF | TGTGCCACCTCAGACTCTGGAAACACCATATATTTT
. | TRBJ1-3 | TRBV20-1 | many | CSATNKKTGNTIYF | TGCAGTGCTACGAATAAGAAAACGGGAAACACCATATATTTT
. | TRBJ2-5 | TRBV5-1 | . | CASSSQVGETQYF | TGCGCCAGCAGCTCCCAGGTGGGGGAGACCCAGTACTTC
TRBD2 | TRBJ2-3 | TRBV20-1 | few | CSAPPVTSSDTQYF | TGCAGTGCCCCCCCTGTGACTAGCTCAGATACGCAGTATTTT
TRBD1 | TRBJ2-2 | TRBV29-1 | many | CSVDRGPPNTGELFF | TGCAGCGTTGACAGGGGGCCCCCGAACACCGGGGAGCTGTTTTTT
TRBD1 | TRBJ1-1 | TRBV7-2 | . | CASNKPTGGWTEAFF | TGTGCCAGCAACAAACCGACAGGGGGCTGGACTGAAGCTTTCTTT
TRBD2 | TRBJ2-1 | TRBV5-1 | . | CASSLLGLAVSYNEQFF | TGCGCCAGCAGCTTGTTAGGACTAGCGGTCTCCTACAATGAGCAGTTCTTC
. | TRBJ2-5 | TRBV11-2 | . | CASSLDGAGGRETQYF | TGTGCCAGCAGCTTAGATGGGGCAGGGGGGCGAGAGACCCAGTACTTC
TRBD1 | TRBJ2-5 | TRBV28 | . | CASSLPGQTQETQYF | TGTGCCAGCAGTTTACCGGGACAGACCCAAGAGACCCAGTACTTC
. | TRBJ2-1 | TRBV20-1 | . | CSARPPGVGRIQSSYNEQFF | TGCAGTGCTAGACCACCAGGAGTAGGACGAATTCAGAGCTCCTACAATGAGCAGTTCTTC
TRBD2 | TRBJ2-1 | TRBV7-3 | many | CASSHRVTSAYNEQFF | TGTGCCAGCAGCCACCGTGTTACTAGCGCCTACAATGAGCAGTTCTTC
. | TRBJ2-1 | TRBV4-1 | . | CASSQDMGMSYNEQFF | TGCGCCAGCAGCCAAGATATGGGGATGTCCTACAATGAGCAGTTCTTC
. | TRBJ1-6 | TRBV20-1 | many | CSAKRPNNSPLHF | TGCAGTGCTAAACGGCCGAATAATTCACCCCTCCACTTT
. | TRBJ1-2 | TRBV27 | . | CASRGQGINGYTF | TGTGCCAGCAGAGGGCAGGGGATAAATGGCTACACCTTC
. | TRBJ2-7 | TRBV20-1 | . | CSARSPTGVSYEQYF | TGCAGTGCTAGATCTCCCACGGGCGTTTCCTACGAGCAGTACTTC
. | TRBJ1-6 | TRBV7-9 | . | CASSLDVRNSPLHF | TGTGCCAGCAGCTTAGACGTCCGGAATTCACCCCTCCACTTT
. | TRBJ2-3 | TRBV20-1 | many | CSARVQGTDTQYF | TGCAGTGCTAGAGTTCAGGGTACAGATACGCAGTATTTT
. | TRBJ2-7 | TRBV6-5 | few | CASSYSSAGTYEQYF | TGTGCCAGCAGTTACTCTTCGGCAGGGACCTACGAGCAGTACTTC
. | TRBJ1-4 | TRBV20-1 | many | CSLSYLFF | TGCAGTCTCTCATATCTGTTTTTT
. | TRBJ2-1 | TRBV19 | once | CASSIYSPGYEQFF | TGTGCCAGTAGTATCTACAGCCCAGGGTATGAGCAGTTCTTC
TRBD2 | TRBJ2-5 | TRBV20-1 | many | CSATSGAPYQETQYF | TGCAGTGCTACGAGCGGGGCCCCGTACCAAGAGACCCAGTACTTC
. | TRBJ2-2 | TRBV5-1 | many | CASSGTGELFF | TGTGCCAGCAGTGGCACCGGGGAGCTGTTTTTT
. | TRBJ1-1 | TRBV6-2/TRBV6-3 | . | CASYPGHVNTEAFF | TGTGCCAGCTACCCGGGACACGTTAACACTGAAGCTTTCTTT
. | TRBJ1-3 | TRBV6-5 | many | CASSSRTLGDTIYF | TGTGCCAGCAGTTCGAGGACTTTAGGGGACACCATATATTTT
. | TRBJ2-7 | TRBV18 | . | CASSPLAQDYEQYF | TGTGCCAGCTCACCACTCGCACAGGACTACGAGCAGTACTTC
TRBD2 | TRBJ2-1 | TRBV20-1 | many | CSGGGGAGNEQFF | TGCAGTGGAGGCGGGGGGGCCGGAAATGAGCAGTTCTTC
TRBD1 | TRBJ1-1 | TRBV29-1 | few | CSTDRENTEAFF | TGCAGCACGGACAGGGAGAACACTGAAGCTTTCTTT
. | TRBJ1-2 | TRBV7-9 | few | CGVTDGYGYTF | TGTGGGGTAACAGACGGATATGGCTACACCTTC
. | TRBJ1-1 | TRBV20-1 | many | CSAREGGERAFF | TGCAGTGCTAGAGAAGGCGGGGAGAGGGCTTTCTTT
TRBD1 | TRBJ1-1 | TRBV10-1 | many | CASSATGANTEAFF | TGCGCCAGCAGCGCTACAGGGGCGAACACTGAAGCTTTCTTT
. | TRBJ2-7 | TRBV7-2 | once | CASSFTGYGSYGQYF | TGTGCCAGCAGCTTTACAGGGTACGGCTCCTACGGGCAGTACTTC
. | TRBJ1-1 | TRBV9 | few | CASSGYKINTEAFF | TGTGCCAGCAGCGGGTACAAGATTAACACTGAAGCTTTCTTT
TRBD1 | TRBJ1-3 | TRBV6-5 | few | CASSYSGTGEGNTIYF | TGTGCCAGCAGTTACTCGGGGACAGGGGAAGGAAACACCATATATTTT
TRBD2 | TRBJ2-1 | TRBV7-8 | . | CASSESNSGGYNEQFF | TGTGCCAGCAGCGAATCTAACAGCGGGGGCTACAATGAGCAGTTCTTC
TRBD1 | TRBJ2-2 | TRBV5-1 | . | CASSERDRVNTGELFF | TGCGCCAGCAGCGAGAGGGACAGGGTGAACACCGGGGAGCTGTTTTTT
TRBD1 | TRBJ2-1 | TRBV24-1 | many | CATSDPGGQIYDEQFF | TGTGCCACCAGTGATCCAGGGGGACAGATCTACGATGAGCAGTTCTTC
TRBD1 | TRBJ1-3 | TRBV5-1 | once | CASSLIGPTGDRLVSSGNTIYF | TGCGCCAGCAGCTTGATCGGGCCGACAGGGGACCGCCTCGTTAGCTCTGGAAACACCATATATTTT